Listed below are T cell receptor beta chains from one sample, sequenced in a study of regulatory T cells in long-lasting Graves disease. Each CDR3 protein gets one entry after TCRdb re-called the multiplex PCR reads with MiXCR. The sample lists 350,000 to 450,000 distinct CDR3 sequences, approximately 15% occurring once. The same data also contributed to another study, on T cells in Graves' hyperthyroidism and ophthalmopathy.

The input for sequencing was peripheral blood mononuclear cells (PBMCs), taken at new diagnosis, from a patient treated with antithyroid drugs. All receptors derive from a man aged 40-55 years with Graves disease. CDR3s include the opening cysteine and the closing phenylalanine or tryptophan. The order of the fields is D gene, V gene, J gene, clone size, CDR3 protein, CDR3 DNA. A D gene is named only where the DNA matches it firmly. Clone size appears in some rows only: once, few, many, or a class for an expanded clone.

D: NA; V: TRBV20-1; J: TRBJ1-3; size: many; CDR3: CSARGPSLGRTGNTIYF; DNA: TGCAGTGCTAGAGGACCCTCGTTGGGGCGGACTGGAAACACCATATATTTT
D: NA; V: TRBV7-2; J: TRBJ2-3; size: many; CDR3: CASSLGDRPDTQYF; DNA: TGTGCCAGCAGCTTAGGCGACAGGCCAGATACGCAGTATTTT
D: NA; V: TRBV7-9; J: TRBJ2-1; size: many; CDR3: CASSPEGLYNEQFF; DNA: TGTGCCAGCAGCCCAGAGGGACTTTACAATGAGCAGTTCTTC
D: NA; V: TRBV28; J: TRBJ1-2; size: many; CDR3: CASSLTGYGYTF; DNA: TGTGCCAGCAGTTTGACAGGATATGGCTACACCTTC
D: NA; V: TRBV28; J: TRBJ2-5; size: many; CDR3: CASRGGVGETQYF; DNA: TGTGCCAGCAGGGGTGGCGTTGGGGAGACCCAGTACTTC
D: NA; V: TRBV2; J: TRBJ2-5; size: many; CDR3: CASARLWQETQYF; DNA: TGTGCCAGCGCAAGGTTATGGCAAGAGACCCAGTACTTC
D: NA; V: TRBV4-1; J: TRBJ2-7; size: many; CDR3: CASSRLNLESYEQYF; DNA: TGCGCCAGCAGCCGACTGAACCTGGAGTCCTACGAGCAGTACTTC
D: NA; V: TRBV5-1; J: TRBJ1-1; size: many; CDR3: CASSLALVAGDTEAFF; DNA: TGCGCCAGCAGCTTGGCCTTAGTTGCGGGGGACACTGAAGCTTTCTTT
D: NA; V: TRBV29-1; J: TRBJ1-3; size: NA; CDR3: CSVGGGNTIYF; DNA: TGCAGCGTTGGCGGCGGAAACACCATATATTTT
D: TRBD1; V: TRBV2; J: TRBJ1-2; size: few; CDR3: CASRFDRGTYGYTF; DNA: TGTGCCAGCAGATTCGACAGGGGAACCTATGGCTACACCTTC